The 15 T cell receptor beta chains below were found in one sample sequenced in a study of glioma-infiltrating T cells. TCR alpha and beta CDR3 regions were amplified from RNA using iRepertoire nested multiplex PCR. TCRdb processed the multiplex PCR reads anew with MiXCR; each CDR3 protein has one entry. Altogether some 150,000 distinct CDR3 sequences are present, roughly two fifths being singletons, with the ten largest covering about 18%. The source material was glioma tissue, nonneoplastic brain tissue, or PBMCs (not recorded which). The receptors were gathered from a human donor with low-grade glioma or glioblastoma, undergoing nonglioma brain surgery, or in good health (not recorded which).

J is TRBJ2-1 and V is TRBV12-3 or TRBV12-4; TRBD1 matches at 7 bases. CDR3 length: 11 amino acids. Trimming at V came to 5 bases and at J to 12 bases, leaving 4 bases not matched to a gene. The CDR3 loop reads CASSVDRSQFF. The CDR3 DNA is TGTGCCAGCAGTGTGGACAGGTCGCAGTTCTTC.

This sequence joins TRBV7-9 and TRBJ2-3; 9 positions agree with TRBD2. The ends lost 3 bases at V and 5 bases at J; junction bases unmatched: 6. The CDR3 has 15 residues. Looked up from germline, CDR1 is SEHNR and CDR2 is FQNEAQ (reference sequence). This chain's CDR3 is CASSFQAGGLDTQYF. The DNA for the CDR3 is TGTGCCAGCAGCTTCCAAGCGGGAGGTCTAGATACGCAGTATTTT.

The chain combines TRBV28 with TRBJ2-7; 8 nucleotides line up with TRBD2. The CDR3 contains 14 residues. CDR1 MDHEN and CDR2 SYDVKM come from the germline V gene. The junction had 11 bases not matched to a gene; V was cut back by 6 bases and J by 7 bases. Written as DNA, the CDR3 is TGTGCCAGCAGGTTCCTGACTAGCGCCTCGGAGCAGTACTTC. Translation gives CASRFLTSASEQYF.

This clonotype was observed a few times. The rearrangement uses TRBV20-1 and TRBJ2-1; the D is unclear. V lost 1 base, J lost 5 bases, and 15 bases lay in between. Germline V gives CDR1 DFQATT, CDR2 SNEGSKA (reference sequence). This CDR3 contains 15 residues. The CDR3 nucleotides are TGCAGTGCTAGAGCTGTGGGAAGTAGCCACAATGAGCAGTTCTTC. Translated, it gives CSARAVGSSHNEQFF.

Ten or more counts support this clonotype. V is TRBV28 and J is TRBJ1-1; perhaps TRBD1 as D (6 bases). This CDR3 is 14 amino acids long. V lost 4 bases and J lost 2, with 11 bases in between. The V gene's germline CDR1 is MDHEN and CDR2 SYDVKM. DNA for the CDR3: TGTGCCAGCAGTTCGGGACAAGCAAACACTGAAGCTTTCTTT. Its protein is CASSSGQANTEAFF.

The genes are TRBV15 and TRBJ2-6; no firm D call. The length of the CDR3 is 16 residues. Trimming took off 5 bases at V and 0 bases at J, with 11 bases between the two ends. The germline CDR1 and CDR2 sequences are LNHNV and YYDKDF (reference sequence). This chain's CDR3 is CATSPHWASGANVLTF. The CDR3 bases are TGTGCCACCAGCCCCCACTGGGCCTCTGGGGCCAACGTCCTGACTTTC.

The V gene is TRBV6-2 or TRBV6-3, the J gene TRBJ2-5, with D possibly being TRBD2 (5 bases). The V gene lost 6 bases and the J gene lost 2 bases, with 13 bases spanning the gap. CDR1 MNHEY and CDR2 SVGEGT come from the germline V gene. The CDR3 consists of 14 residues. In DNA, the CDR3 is TGTGCCAGCAGCTTATTCCCGGGACAAGAGACCCAGTACTTC. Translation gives CASSLFPGQETQYF.

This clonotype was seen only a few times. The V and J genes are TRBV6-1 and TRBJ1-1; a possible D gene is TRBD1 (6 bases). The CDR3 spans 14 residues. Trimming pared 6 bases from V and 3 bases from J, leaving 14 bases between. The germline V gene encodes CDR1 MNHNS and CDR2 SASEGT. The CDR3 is CASSRTKGDTEAFF. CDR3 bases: TGTGCCAGCAGCCGGACCAAGGGGGACACTGAAGCTTTCTTT.

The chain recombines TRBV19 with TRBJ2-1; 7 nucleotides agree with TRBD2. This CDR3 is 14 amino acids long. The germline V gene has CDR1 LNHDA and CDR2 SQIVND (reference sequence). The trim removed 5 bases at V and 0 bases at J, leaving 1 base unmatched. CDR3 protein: CASSSSGSYNEQFF. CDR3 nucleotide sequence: TGTGCCAGTAGTTCTAGCGGCTCCTACAATGAGCAGTTCTTC.

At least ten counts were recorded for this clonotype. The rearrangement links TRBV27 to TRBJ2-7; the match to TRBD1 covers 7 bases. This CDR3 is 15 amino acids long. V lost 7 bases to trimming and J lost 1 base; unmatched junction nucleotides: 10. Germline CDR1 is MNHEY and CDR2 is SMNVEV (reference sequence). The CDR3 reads CASKTSGTASYEQYF. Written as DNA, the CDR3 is TGTGCCAGCAAAACATCCGGGACAGCATCCTACGAGCAGTACTTC.

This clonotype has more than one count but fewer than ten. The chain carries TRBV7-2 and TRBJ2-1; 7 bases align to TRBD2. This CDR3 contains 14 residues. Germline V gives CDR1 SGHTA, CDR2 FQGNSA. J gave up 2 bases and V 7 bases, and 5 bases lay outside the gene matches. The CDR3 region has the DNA TGTGCCAGCAACCGGGGGGTTACCTACAATGAGCAGTTCTTC. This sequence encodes CASNRGVTYNEQFF.

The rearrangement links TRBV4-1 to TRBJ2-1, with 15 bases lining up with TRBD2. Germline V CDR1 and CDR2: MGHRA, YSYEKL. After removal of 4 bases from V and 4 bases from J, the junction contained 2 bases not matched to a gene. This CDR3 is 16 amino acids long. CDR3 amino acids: CASSPGTSGRYNEQFF. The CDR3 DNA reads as TGCGCCAGCAGCCCGGGGACTAGCGGGAGGTACAATGAGCAGTTCTTC.

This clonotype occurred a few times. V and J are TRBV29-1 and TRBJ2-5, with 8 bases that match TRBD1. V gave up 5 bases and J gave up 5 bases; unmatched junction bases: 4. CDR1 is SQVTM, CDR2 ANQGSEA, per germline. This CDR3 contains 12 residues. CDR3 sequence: CSVWQGAETQYF. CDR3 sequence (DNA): TGCAGCGTTTGGCAGGGGGCCGAGACCCAGTACTTC.

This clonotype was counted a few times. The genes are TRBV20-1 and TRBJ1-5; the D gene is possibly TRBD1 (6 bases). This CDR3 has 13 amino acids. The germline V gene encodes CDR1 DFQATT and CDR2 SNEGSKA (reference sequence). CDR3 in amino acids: CRGQGTPYQPQHF. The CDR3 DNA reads TGCAGGGGGCAGGGGACTCCCTATCAGCCCCAGCATTTT.

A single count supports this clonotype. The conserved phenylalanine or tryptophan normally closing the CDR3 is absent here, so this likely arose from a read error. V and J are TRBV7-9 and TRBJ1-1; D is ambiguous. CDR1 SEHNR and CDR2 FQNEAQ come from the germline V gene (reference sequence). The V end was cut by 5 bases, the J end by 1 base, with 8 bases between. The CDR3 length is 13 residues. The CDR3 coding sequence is TGTGCCAGCAGCACGATGGGGAACACTGAAGCTTTCCTT. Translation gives CASSTMGNTEAFL.